Following are 23 T cell receptor beta chains from one sample sequenced in a study of T cell repertoires in cytomegalovirus infection. For these receptors, no antigen is known. TCRdb redid the calling of the reads with MiXCR, one entry per CDR3 protein. The table has around 710,000 distinct CDR3 sequences, 25% to 30% seen once; the top ten hold around 12%. The sequencing here drew on cultured CD8+ T cells from PBMCs, taken from culture after CMV antigen stimulation. The receptors shown here come from a human donor in good health (CMV status not recorded). Some clones in this sample may be carry-over from other donors' samples.

V gene TRBV4-1 combines with J gene TRBJ1-5; TRBD1 agrees at 7 bases. The germline gives CDR1 MGHRA, CDR2 YSYEKL. The CDR3 loop spans 17 amino acids. V dropped 0 bases and J dropped 1; count of bases not matched to a gene: 6. CDR3 coding DNA: TGCGCCAGCAGCCAAGACCCCCCGGGACAGAGCAATCAGCCCCAGCATTTT. Amino acid sequence: CASSQDPPGQSNQPQHF.

This clonotype was observed a few times. The genes are TRBV28 and TRBJ2-7; perhaps D is TRBD1 or TRBD2 (5 bases each). Germline V gene sequence: CDR1 MDHEN, CDR2 SYDVKM. Trimming took 4 bases from V and 6 from J, leaving 16 bases between them. CDR3 length equals 14 residues. The CDR3 DNA is TGTGCCAGCAGTTCGGGACGGGGTGCCGGCGAGCAGTACGTC. This gives the protein CASSSGRGAGEQYV.

CDR3 residues: CASSTYDPAYNEQFF. CDR3 nucleotides: TGTGCCAGCAGTACCTACGACCCGGCCTACAATGAGCAGTTCTTC. This sequence joins TRBV27 and TRBJ2-1, with D uncertain. V dropped 5 bases and J dropped 2 bases, with 13 bases sitting between them. CDR1 MNHEY and CDR2 SMNVEV come from the germline V gene (reference sequence). CDR3 length: 15 amino acids.

The V call is TRBV6-1, the J call TRBJ1-2, with D perhaps TRBD1 (5 bases). CDR1 MNHNS and CDR2 SASEGT come from the germline V gene. V was shortened by 8 bases and J by 4 bases, with 8 bases between the two germline ends. This CDR3 has 11 amino acids. CDR3 DNA sequence: TGTGCCAGCCTAGGGGCCTATGGCTACACCTTC. As protein: CASLGAYGYTF.

The rearrangement uses TRBV24-1 and TRBJ1-3; D ambiguous. CDR1 is KGHDR, CDR2 SFDVKD, per germline. The CDR3 sequence is 13 residues long. The V end lost 9 bases, the J end lost 4 bases, and 12 bases lay between the germline ends. CDR3 DNA: TGTGCCACCGAAAGCTCGTGGGGAAACACCATATATTTT. It yields the protein CATESSWGNTIYF.

The chain joins TRBV7-9 to TRBJ1-1, with D maybe TRBD1 (5 bases). Germline values: CDR1 SEHNR, CDR2 FQNEAQ (reference sequence). Trimming left V 2 bases short and J 5 bases short, with 24 bases between. CDR3 length: 18 residues. CDR3 residues: CASSLQGRWGSGITEAFF. Here the CDR3 DNA reads TGTGCCAGCAGCTTACAAGGTAGATGGGGATCAGGGATTACTGAAGCTTTCTTT.

This clonotype has just a few counts. This sequence joins TRBV10-3 and TRBJ2-7; tentative D call: TRBD1 (6 bases). The ends were cut back, 0 bases at V and 7 bases at J, with 13 bases in the middle. CDR1 ENHRY and CDR2 SYGVKD come from the germline V gene. This CDR3 contains 14 residues. In DNA, the CDR3 is TGTGCCATCAGTGAGTCGAGAGGACAGAATGAGCAGTACGTC. Its protein is CAISESRGQNEQYV.

The gene calls are TRBV5-1 and TRBJ1-6; D call uncertain. V lost 1 base and J lost 7, with 9 bases in between. There are 14 residues in the CDR3. Germline-derived CDR1 and CDR2 are SGHRS and YFSETQ. The CDR3 nucleotides are TGCGCCAGCAGCTTGAAGGCAACCAATTCACCCCTCCACTTT. Translated: CASSLKATNSPLHF.

Notes on this clonotype: The junction departs from the called germline gene at one end, perhaps through a read error. The rearrangement joins TRBV4-2 to TRBJ1-2, with D unclear. This CDR3 contains 16 residues. Germline assignment: CDR1 LGHNA and CDR2 YNFKEQ. The CDR3 nucleotides read TGTGCCAGCAGCCAAGATGGATCCCTGAGGAGGCTAGGCAGCCACTTC. This codes for CASSQDGSLRRLGSHF.

This chain joins TRBV11-2 and TRBJ1-2; the match to TRBD1 covers 8 bases. CDR1 and CDR2 from the germline V gene are SGHAT and FQNNGV. V shed 5 bases and J 7 bases; nucleotides not matched to a gene: 15. CDR3 length: 16 amino acids. The DNA of the CDR3 is TGTGCCAGCAGCCCCGGACAGGGCCCCTTAAGTGGTGGCTACACCTTC. This encodes CASSPGQGPLSGGYTF.

The chain couples TRBV7-6 to TRBJ2-1; tentatively, D is TRBD1 or TRBD2 (5 bases each). The length of the CDR3 is 13 residues. The V end was cut by 4 bases, the J end by 5 bases, with 9 bases between. The germline gives CDR1 SGHVS, CDR2 FNYEAQ. CDR3 residues: CASSSVGDNEQFF. The CDR3 nucleotides read TGTGCCAGCAGCTCCGTGGGGGACAATGAGCAGTTCTTC.

J is TRBJ1-2 and V is TRBV5-5; 7 bases are a match to TRBD1. Trimming cost V 0 bases and J 7 bases; bases outside gene matches: 15. This CDR3 spans 17 amino acids. Germline V gives CDR1 SGHKS, CDR2 YYEKEE (reference sequence). CDR3 sequence (DNA): TGTGCCAGCAGCTTGGTGGCAGGGGGAATCGCGGACTCTGGCTACACCTTC. Amino acids: CASSLVAGGIADSGYTF. Filled out from reference TRBV5-5 and TRBJ1-2, the complete variable domain reads DAGVTQSPTHLIKTRGQQVTLRCSPISGHKSVSWYQQVLGQGPQFIFQYYEKEERGRGNFPDRFSARQFPNYSSELNVNALLLGDSALYLCASSLVAGGIADSGYTFGSGTRLTVV.

On this clonotype itself: A clone one base away is much larger, so this may be a read error. The chain carries TRBV7-6 and TRBJ1-3; maybe TRBD1 (6 bases). CDR1 is SGHVS, CDR2 FNYEAQ, per germline. The length of the CDR3 is 15 residues. The CDR3 spells CDSSLDKGAGNTIYF. The DNA of the CDR3 is TGTGACAGCAGCTTAGATAAGGGGGCTGGAAACACCATATATTTT.

This chain connects TRBV6-8 to TRBJ1-1; D is unclear. Germline V gene data show CDR1 as MNHGY and CDR2 as SAAAGT. Trimming took off 6 bases at V and 4 bases at J, with 12 bases between the two ends. This CDR3 has 13 amino acids. The chain's CDR3 is CASRPDMSTEAFF. CDR3 DNA sequence: TGTGCCAGCAGGCCTGACATGAGCACTGAAGCTTTCTTT.

The V gene is TRBV7-9, the J gene TRBJ1-4, with D perhaps TRBD1 (5 bases). Germline V gene data show CDR1 as SEHNR and CDR2 as FQNEAQ (reference sequence). V lost 3 bases and J lost 8, with 10 bases in between. This CDR3 contains 13 residues. CDR3 in DNA: TGTGCCAGCAGCTTCGACCAGGGAGAAAAACTGTTTTTT. Protein: CASSFDQGEKLFF.

This clonotype came up many times. This rearrangement joins TRBV7-6 to TRBJ2-1; 7 positions agree with TRBD1. CDR1 and CDR2 from the germline V gene are SGHVS and FNYEAQ. V was clipped by 5 bases and J by 5 bases; unmatched bases: 9. The CDR3 spans 15 residues. CDR3 coding DNA: TGTGCCAGCAGCCCCCGACAGGGATCTGACAATGAGCAGTTCTTC. Protein product: CASSPRQGSDNEQFF. The whole variable domain, remainder taken from reference TRBV7-6 and TRBJ2-1, is GAGVSQSPRYKVTKRGQDVALRCDPISGHVSLYWYRQALGQGPEFLTYFNYEAQQDKSGLPNDRFSAERPEGSISTLTIQRTEQRDSAMYRCASSPRQGSDNEQFFGPGTRLTVL.

This clonotype was found a few times. The genes are TRBV20-1 and TRBJ2-1, with D tentatively TRBD2 (5 bases). CDR1 and CDR2 (germline): DFQATT, SNEGSKA (reference sequence). The CDR3 is 14 amino acids. The ends were cut back, 1 base at V and 5 bases at J, with 12 bases in the middle. CDR3 bases: TGCAGTGCTAGAGTCCCGGACGGGAACAATGAGCAGTTCTTC. Translated: CSARVPDGNNEQFF.

This rearrangement joins TRBV12-5 to TRBJ2-3, with D possibly matching TRBD2 (5 bases). CDR3 length: 13 residues. Deletions cut 2 bases from V and 5 bases from J, with 8 bases between. Germline CDR1 reads LGHNT; CDR2 reads FRNRAP. CDR3 sequence: CASGLYGVDTQYF. DNA for the CDR3: TGTGCTAGTGGTTTGTACGGGGTAGATACGCAGTATTTT.

The chain employs TRBV7-3 and TRBJ2-5; D may be TRBD2 (5 bases). Trimming stripped 1 base from V and 5 bases from J, with 8 bases between. Germline values: CDR1 SGHTA, CDR2 FQGTGA. The CDR3 contains 13 residues. The CDR3 nucleotides are TGTGCCAGCAGCTTAAGGGAGTGGGAGACCCAGTACTTC. Translating it yields CASSLREWETQYF.

The genes are TRBV7-6 and TRBJ1-1; tentative D call: TRBD1 (5 bases). The germline V and J ends were trimmed by 3 bases and 1 base, with 9 bases remaining between them. This CDR3 region has 14 residues. CDR1 and CDR2 from the germline V gene are SGHVS and FNYEAQ. The CDR3 is CASSFAGENTEAFF. Written as DNA, the CDR3 is TGTGCCAGCAGCTTCGCGGGGGAGAACACTGAAGCTTTCTTT. Complete variable domain (other parts from reference TRBV7-6 and TRBJ1-1): GAGVSQSPRYKVTKRGQDVALRCDPISGHVSLYWYRQALGQGPEFLTYFNYEAQQDKSGLPNDRFSAERPEGSISTLTIQRTEQRDSAMYRCASSFAGENTEAFFGQGTRLTVV.

This clonotype has more than one count but fewer than ten. The gene calls are TRBV28 and TRBJ2-4; D not certain. The ends were cut back, 2 bases at V and 1 base at J, with 12 bases in the middle. CDR3 length: 16 residues. CDR1 MDHEN and CDR2 SYDVKM come from the germline V gene. CDR3 protein: CASSLLNELAKNIQYF. CDR3 nucleotide sequence: TGTGCCAGCAGTTTACTCAACGAACTGGCCAAAAACATTCAGTACTTC.

This clonotype has just a few counts. The chain is built from TRBV3-1 and TRBJ1-5; possible D gene TRBD1, 5 bases. The CDR3 is 13 residues long. V shed 4 bases and J shed 7 bases, with 11 bases lying between them. In germline, CDR1 is LGHDT, CDR2 YNNKEL (reference sequence). The CDR3 sequence: CASSLGTWQPQHF. The DNA for the CDR3 is TGTGCCAGCAGCCTTGGGACCTGGCAGCCCCAGCATTTT. Full variable domain (remainder filled in from reference TRBV3-1 and TRBJ1-5): DTAVSQTPKYLVTQMGNDKSIKCEQNLGHDTMYWYKQDSKKFLKIMFSYNNKELIINETVPNRFSPKSPDKAHLNLHINSLELGDSAVYFCASSLGTWQPQHFGDGTRLSIL.

The chain combines TRBV7-4 with TRBJ2-1, with D perhaps TRBD2 (6 bases). The length of the CDR3 is 15 residues. Germline assignment: CDR1 SGHVT and CDR2 SQSDAQ. Trimming cost V 5 bases and J 6 bases, with 17 bases left between them. The CDR3 DNA is TGTGCCAGCAGCCTATCTTTGGTGGAGGGCAATGAGCAGTTCTTC. This encodes CASSLSLVEGNEQFF.